A selection of T cell receptor beta chains follows, all from one sample in a study of CD8+CD57+ T cells in acquired aplastic anemia. TCRdb recomputed calls from the reads with MiXCR, one row per CDR3 protein. The table lists a few hundred thousand distinct CDR3 sequences, 65% to 90% of them singletons. Sequencing was done on a sample of sorted CD4+, CD8+, or CD8+CD57+ T cells (not recorded which) from PBMCs. Source of these receptors: a human donor with aplastic anemia. The CDR3 runs from the conserved cysteine through the conserved F or W. Fields, in order: CDR3 DNA, CDR3 protein, V gene, J gene, clone size, D gene. A D gene is named only where the DNA matches it firmly. The size of a clone is reported for some rows only, either as once, few or many, or as a class for expanded clones.

DNA: TGTGCCAGCAGTGTCCCAGCGGGGAGTTCGGATACGCAGTATTTT
CDR3: CASSVPAGSSDTQYF
V: TRBV7-9
J: TRBJ2-3
size: NA
D: TRBD2

DNA: TGCGCCAGCAGCTCCACCGGGACCTCTGGAAACACCATATATTTT
CDR3: CASSSTGTSGNTIYF
V: TRBV5-1
J: TRBJ1-3
size: NA
D: NA

DNA: TGTGCCAGCAGTCCCCGGGACTACCCCTACGAGCAGTACTTC
CDR3: CASSPRDYPYEQYF
V: TRBV6-5
J: TRBJ2-7
size: few
D: TRBD2

DNA: TGTGCCAGTAGTATAGCAGTTGGCCACTACAATGAGCGGTTCTTC
CDR3: CASSIAVGHYNERFF
V: TRBV19
J: TRBJ2-1
size: NA
D: NA

DNA: TGTGCCAGCAGTGAATCGGGGGGTGCAAACGGTCAGGATGAGCAGTTCTTC
CDR3: CASSESGGANGQDEQFF
V: TRBV7-9
J: TRBJ2-1
size: NA
D: TRBD2

DNA: TGTGCCAGCAGCTCAGCGACGGCAACCGATACGCAGTATTTT
CDR3: CASSSATATDTQYF
V: TRBV11-3
J: TRBJ2-3
size: NA
D: NA

DNA: TGTGCCAGCGCAATTGGGGGTCTGGGGGGTCAGCCCCAGCATTTT
CDR3: CASAIGGLGGQPQHF
V: TRBV2
J: TRBJ1-5
size: NA
D: NA

DNA: TGTGCCAGCAGCTTACCGGGAGTAGCCAATGAGCAGGTGCAGTTCTTC
CDR3: CASSLPGVANEQVQFF
V: TRBV7-6
J: TRBJ2-1
size: NA
D: NA

DNA: TGTGCCACCAGTGAAACCGGGGGGGGAACCGACGAGCAGTTCTTC
CDR3: CATSETGGGTDEQFF
V: TRBV24-1
J: TRBJ2-1
size: NA
D: TRBD2

DNA: TGTGCCAGCTCAGATGGGGCCATCGATGAGCAGTTCTTC
CDR3: CASSDGAIDEQFF
V: TRBV7-3
J: TRBJ2-1
size: NA
D: NA

DNA: TGTGCCAGCGGGGAGGGGGGCACAGATACGCAGTATTCCCTCCACTTT
CDR3: CASGEGGTDTQYSLHF
V: TRBV9
J: TRBJ1-6
size: NA
D: NA

DNA: TGTGCCAGCAGCTTTGGGGCGGGCGGCTACAAGGAGCCCCTCCACTTT
CDR3: CASSFGAGGYKEPLHF
V: TRBV9
J: TRBJ1-6
size: NA
D: NA

DNA: TGCAGCGTATCGGGACAGGGGACAGGAGAGACCCAGTACTTC
CDR3: CSVSGQGTGETQYF
V: TRBV29-1
J: TRBJ2-5
size: NA
D: TRBD1

DNA: TGTGCCAGCAGCCGGGGTCGCGCAGACGGTCAGGATGAGCAGTTCTTC
CDR3: CASSRGRADGQDEQFF
V: TRBV2
J: TRBJ2-1
size: NA
D: NA

DNA: TGTGCCAGCAGCTTAGATGGACCTGACTGCGAGCAGTACTTC
CDR3: CASSLDGPDCEQYF
V: TRBV7-6
J: TRBJ2-7
size: NA
D: NA

DNA: NA
CDR3: CASGVDRNIQYFGYTF
V: TRBV9
J: TRBJ1-2
size: NA
D: NA

DNA: TGTGCCAGCCAAGCGGGATCTAGCACCGGGGAGCTGTTTTTT
CDR3: CASQAGSSTGELFF
V: TRBV7-8
J: TRBJ2-2
size: NA
D: TRBD2

DNA: TGTGCCACCAGCGGCGCGGGAGGTCCCGATGCGCAGTATTTT
CDR3: CATSGAGGPDAQYF
V: TRBV15
J: TRBJ2-3
size: NA
D: TRBD2

DNA: TGTGCCAGCAGCTTCGTGCGGGGTAACGATGCGCAGTACTTC
CDR3: CASSFVRGNDAQYF
V: TRBV7-9
J: TRBJ2-7
size: NA
D: NA

DNA: TGCGCCAGCGGGGATTACAGCATCAATACTGAAGCTTTCTTT
CDR3: CASGDYSINTEAFF
V: TRBV2
J: TRBJ1-1
size: NA
D: NA

DNA: TGTGCCAGCAGCCCCACAGGAGGAGACCAACAGTACTTCTTCTTT
CDR3: CASSPTGGDQQYFFF
V: TRBV7-7
J: TRBJ1-1
size: NA
D: NA

DNA: TGTGCCAGCAGTTACAGGCCCCTGAACACTGAAGCTTTCTTT
CDR3: CASSYRPLNTEAFF
V: TRBV6-2/TRBV6-3
J: TRBJ1-1
size: few
D: NA

DNA: TGTGCCAGCAGCTTAGCTAGGGATCCCGATTACTTC
CDR3: CASSLARDPDYF
V: TRBV7-8
J: TRBJ2-5
size: NA
D: NA

DNA: TGTGCCAGCAGTGTAGAGACACCTTCCTTCGATGGCTACACCTTC
CDR3: CASSVETPSFDGYTF
V: TRBV12-3/TRBV12-4
J: TRBJ1-2
size: NA
D: NA

DNA: TGTGCCAGCAACTTAGCGGGGGGTCCCGACGCGCAGTATTTC
CDR3: CASNLAGGPDAQYF
V: TRBV7-8
J: TRBJ2-7
size: few
D: TRBD2

DNA: TGTGCCCGCAGATGGGGCGGGGGGCGCACAGCGAAGCAGTATTTT
CDR3: CARRWGGGRTAKQYF
V: TRBV2
J: TRBJ2-3
size: NA
D: TRBD2

DNA: TGTGCCAGCAGCCAAGGGGCGAGTTGGGAGGATACGCAGTATTTT
CDR3: CASSQGASWEDTQYF
V: TRBV14
J: TRBJ2-3
size: NA
D: NA

DNA: TGCAGCGTTGAAAAACGACAGTGGGATGAGACCCAGTACTTC
CDR3: CSVEKRQWDETQYF
V: TRBV29-1
J: TRBJ2-5
size: NA
D: NA

DNA: TGTGCCAGCGGGGGACTAGCGGGGCCATTTTACAATGAGCAGTTCTTC
CDR3: CASGGLAGPFYNEQFF
V: TRBV19
J: TRBJ2-1
size: NA
D: TRBD2

DNA: TGTGCCTGGACCCTGACCGGGGGGGGGGATACGCAGTATTTT
CDR3: CAWTLTGGGDTQYF
V: TRBV30
J: TRBJ2-3
size: NA
D: TRBD2

DNA: TGTGCCAGCAGCTACCGGGCAGGGACAGATACGCAGTATTTT
CDR3: CASSYRAGTDTQYF
V: TRBV7-8
J: TRBJ2-3
size: NA
D: NA

DNA: TGTGCCAGCAGCTTAGCGGGACGTCCCGCAGCTCAGTATTATTTT
CDR3: CASSLAGRPAAQYYF
V: TRBV7-8
J: TRBJ2-3
size: once
D: NA

DNA: TGTGCCAGTAATATAGCTATCGGGACCCAGTACTTC
CDR3: CASNIAIGTQYF
V: TRBV5-6
J: TRBJ2-5
size: NA
D: NA

DNA: TGTGCCAGCAGCTTAGAGGGGACCTCCTACGAGCAGTACTTC
CDR3: CASSLEGTSYEQYF
V: TRBV7-9
J: TRBJ2-7
size: NA
D: NA

DNA: TGTGCCAGCAGCTTAGCTGGCGGTCCCGATAATAAGTATTTT
CDR3: CASSLAGGPDNKYF
V: TRBV7-3
J: TRBJ2-3
size: NA
D: NA

DNA: TGTGCCAGCGGGGTAGGGGGAGATAATCCGCAGTATTTT
CDR3: CASGVGGDNPQYF
V: TRBV7-4
J: TRBJ2-3
size: once
D: NA

DNA: TGTGCCAGCAGCTTAGAAAGAAGCGGGCTGAGCGATGGGCAGTTCTTC
CDR3: CASSLERSGLSDGQFF
V: TRBV7-9
J: TRBJ2-1
size: NA
D: NA

DNA: TGTGCCAGCGGGGACGGGGGCGCGGATGCGCAGTCTTTT
CDR3: CASGDGGADAQSF
V: TRBV2
J: TRBJ2-1
size: NA
D: NA

DNA: TGTGCCAGAACTCCTGCGGGACAGGCGATTCTGGGGTATTTT
CDR3: CARTPAGQAILGYF
V: TRBV7-2
J: TRBJ2-3
size: NA
D: TRBD1

DNA: TGTGCCACCAGCAGAGAGTTGGAGTACGAGCAGTACTTC
CDR3: CATSRELEYEQYF
V: TRBV15
J: TRBJ2-7
size: medium-sized
D: NA

DNA: TGTGCCAGCAGCCCCGGGACAGGTCCTGACACAGATACGTTT
CDR3: CASSPGTGPDTDTF
V: TRBV7-3
J: TRBJ2-3
size: NA
D: TRBD1

DNA: TGTGCCAGCAGCCAGGCTAGGGGGGGATACTACAATGAGCAGTTCTTC
CDR3: CASSQARGGYYNEQFF
V: TRBV11-3
J: TRBJ2-1
size: NA
D: NA

DNA: TGTGCCAGCAGCTTGGGGAGGGACGGGGTCGAATATGGCTACACCTTC
CDR3: CASSLGRDGVEYGYTF
V: TRBV9
J: TRBJ1-2
size: NA
D: NA

DNA: TGTGCCAGCAGCTTTCATCCAGGTAGTGGGAAGACAGATACGCAGTATTTT
CDR3: CASSFHPGSGKTDTQYF
V: TRBV11-1
J: TRBJ2-3
size: once
D: NA

DNA: TGTGCCAGCAGCCCGGACGTTGGGCCCGATACGCAGTATTTT
CDR3: CASSPDVGPDTQYF
V: TRBV11-2
J: TRBJ2-3
size: NA
D: NA

DNA: TGTGCCAGCAGCTTGGTACCCGGCTCCTACAATGAGCAGTTCTTC
CDR3: CASSLVPGSYNEQFF
V: TRBV14
J: TRBJ2-1
size: few
D: NA

DNA: TGTGCCAGCAGCTTAACGAACACCGGGGAGCTGTTTTTT
CDR3: CASSLTNTGELFF
V: TRBV7-9
J: TRBJ2-2
size: many
D: NA

DNA: TGTGCCAGCAGCTTTGAAAGAAGCGGGGGAACTAAAAGCTTCTTT
CDR3: CASSFERSGGTKSFF
V: TRBV7-4
J: TRBJ1-1
size: NA
D: NA

DNA: TGTGCCAGCAGACATGGACTAGCGGAAAGGCTGTCCTTC
CDR3: CASRHGLAERLSF
V: TRBV2
J: TRBJ2-1
size: NA
D: TRBD2

DNA: TGTGCCAGCAGTTCAGACAGGGGCAATTCACCCCTCCACGTCCTGACTTTC
CDR3: CASSSDRGNSPLHVLTF
V: TRBV7-6
J: TRBJ2-6
size: NA
D: TRBD1